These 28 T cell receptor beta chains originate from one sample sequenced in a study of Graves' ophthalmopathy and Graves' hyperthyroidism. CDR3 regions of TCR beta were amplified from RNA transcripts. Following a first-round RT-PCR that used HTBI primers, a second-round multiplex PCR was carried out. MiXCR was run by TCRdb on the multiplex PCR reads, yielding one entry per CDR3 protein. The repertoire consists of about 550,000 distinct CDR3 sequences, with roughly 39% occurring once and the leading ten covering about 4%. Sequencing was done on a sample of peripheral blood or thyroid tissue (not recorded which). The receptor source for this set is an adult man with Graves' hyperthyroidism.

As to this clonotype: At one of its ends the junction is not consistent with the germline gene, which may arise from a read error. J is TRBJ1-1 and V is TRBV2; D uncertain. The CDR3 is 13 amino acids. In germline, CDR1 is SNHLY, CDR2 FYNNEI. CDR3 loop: CASSESWETEASF. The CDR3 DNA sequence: TGTGCCAGCAGTGAGTCATGGGAAACTGAAGCTTCCTTT.

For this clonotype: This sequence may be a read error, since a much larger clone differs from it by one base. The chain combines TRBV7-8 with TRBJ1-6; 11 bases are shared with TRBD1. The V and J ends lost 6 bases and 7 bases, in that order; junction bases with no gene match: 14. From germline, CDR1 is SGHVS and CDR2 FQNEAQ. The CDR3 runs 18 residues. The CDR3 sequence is CASSYARDRGTNNSPLHF. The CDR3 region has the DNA TGTGCCAGCAGTTACGCGCGGGACAGGGGGACCAACAATTCACCCCTCCACTTT.

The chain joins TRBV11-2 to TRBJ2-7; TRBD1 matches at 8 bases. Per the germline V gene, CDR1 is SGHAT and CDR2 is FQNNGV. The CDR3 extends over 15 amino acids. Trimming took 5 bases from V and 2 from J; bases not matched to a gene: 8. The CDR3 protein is CASSTSTGATYEQYF. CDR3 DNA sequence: TGTGCCAGCAGCACCTCGACAGGGGCCACCTACGAGCAGTACTTC.

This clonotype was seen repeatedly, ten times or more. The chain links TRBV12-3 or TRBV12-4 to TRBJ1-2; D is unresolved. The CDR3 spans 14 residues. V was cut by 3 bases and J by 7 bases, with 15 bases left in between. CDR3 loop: CASSFIGQKSGYTF. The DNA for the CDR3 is TGTGCCAGCAGTTTCATTGGCCAGAAGAGTGGCTACACCTTC.

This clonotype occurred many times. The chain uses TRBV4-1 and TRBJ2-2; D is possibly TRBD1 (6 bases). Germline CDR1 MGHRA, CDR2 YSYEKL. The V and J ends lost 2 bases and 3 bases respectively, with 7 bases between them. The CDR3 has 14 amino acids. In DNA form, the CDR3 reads TGCGCCAGCAGCCAACAGGGGTACACCGGGGAGCTGTTTTTT. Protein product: CASSQQGYTGELFF.

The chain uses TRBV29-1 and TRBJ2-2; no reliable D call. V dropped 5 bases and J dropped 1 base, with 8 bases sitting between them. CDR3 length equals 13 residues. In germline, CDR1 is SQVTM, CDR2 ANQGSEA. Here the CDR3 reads CSVMDQNTGELFF. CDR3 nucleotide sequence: TGCAGCGTTATGGACCAGAACACCGGGGAGCTGTTTTTT.

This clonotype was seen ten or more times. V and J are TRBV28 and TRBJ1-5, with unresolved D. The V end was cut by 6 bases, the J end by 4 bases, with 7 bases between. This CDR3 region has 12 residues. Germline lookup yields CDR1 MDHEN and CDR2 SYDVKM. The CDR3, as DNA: TGTGCCAGCAGCTTGTTGAATCAGCCCCAGCATTTT. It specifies CASSLLNQPQHF.

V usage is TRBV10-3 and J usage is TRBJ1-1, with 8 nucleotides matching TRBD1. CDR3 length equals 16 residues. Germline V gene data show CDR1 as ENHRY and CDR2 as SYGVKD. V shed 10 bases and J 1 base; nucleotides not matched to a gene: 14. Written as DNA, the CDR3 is TGTGCCAGAAGTGATGGACAGGGTAATAAGAACACTGAAGCTTTCTTT. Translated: CARSDGQGNKNTEAFF.

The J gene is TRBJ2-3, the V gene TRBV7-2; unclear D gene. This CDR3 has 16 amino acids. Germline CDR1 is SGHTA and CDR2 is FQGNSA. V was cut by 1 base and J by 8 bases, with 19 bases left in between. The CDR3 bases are TGTGCCAGCAGCTTAGTTCTTGGGGATCGCCCTCGTACGCAGTATTTT. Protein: CASSLVLGDRPRTQYF.

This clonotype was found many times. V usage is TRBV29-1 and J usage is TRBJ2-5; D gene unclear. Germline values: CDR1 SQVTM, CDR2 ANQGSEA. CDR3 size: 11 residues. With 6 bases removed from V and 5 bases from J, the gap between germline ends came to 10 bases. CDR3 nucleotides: TGCAGCGTAAACAACGGCGAGACCCAGTACTTC. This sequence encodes CSVNNGETQYF.

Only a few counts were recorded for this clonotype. CDR3 coding DNA: TGCAGCGTTGAAGGCGGGACAGGGGGCTACACCTTC. Translation gives CSVEGGTGGYTF. The chain couples TRBV29-1 to TRBJ1-2; 9 bases align to TRBD1. CDR3 length equals 12 residues. J lost 8 bases, V lost 1 base, and 2 bases had no gene match. Germline V gene data show CDR1 as SQVTM and CDR2 as ANQGSEA.

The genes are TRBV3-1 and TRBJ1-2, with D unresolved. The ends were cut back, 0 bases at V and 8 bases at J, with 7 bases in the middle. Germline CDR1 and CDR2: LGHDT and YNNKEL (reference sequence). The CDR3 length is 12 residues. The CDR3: CASSQDVGGYTF. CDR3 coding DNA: TGTGCCAGCAGCCAAGATGTGGGGGGCTACACCTTC.

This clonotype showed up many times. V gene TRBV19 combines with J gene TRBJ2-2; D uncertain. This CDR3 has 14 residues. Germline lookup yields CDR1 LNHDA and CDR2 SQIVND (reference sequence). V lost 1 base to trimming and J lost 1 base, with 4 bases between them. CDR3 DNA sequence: TGTGCCAGTAGTATAGGAGGGAACACCGGGGAGCTGTTTTTT. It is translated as CASSIGGNTGELFF.

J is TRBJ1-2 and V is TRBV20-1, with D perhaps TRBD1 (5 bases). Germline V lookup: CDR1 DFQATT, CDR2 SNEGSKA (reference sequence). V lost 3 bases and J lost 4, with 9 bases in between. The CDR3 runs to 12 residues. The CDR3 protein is CSASSQGYGYTF. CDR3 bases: TGCAGTGCTAGTTCCCAGGGCTATGGCTACACCTTC.

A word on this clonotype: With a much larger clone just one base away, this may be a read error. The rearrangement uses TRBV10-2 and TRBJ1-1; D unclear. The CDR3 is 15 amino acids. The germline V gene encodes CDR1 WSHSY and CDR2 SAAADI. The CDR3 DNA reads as TGTGTCAGCAGTTACACATCGGACCTCAGGACTGAAGCTTTCTTT. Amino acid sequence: CVSSYTSDLRTEAFF.

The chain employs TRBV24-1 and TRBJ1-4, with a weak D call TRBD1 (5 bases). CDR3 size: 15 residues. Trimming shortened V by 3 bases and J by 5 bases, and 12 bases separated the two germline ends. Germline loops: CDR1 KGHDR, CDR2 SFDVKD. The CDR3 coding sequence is TGTGCCACCAGTGATGCAAGACAGTCAAATGAAAAACTGTTTTTT. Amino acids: CATSDARQSNEKLFF.

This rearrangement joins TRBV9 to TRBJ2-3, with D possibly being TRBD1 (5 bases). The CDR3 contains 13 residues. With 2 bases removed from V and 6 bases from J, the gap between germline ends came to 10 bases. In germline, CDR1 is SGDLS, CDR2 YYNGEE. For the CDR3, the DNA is TGTGCCAGCAGCGTTATAGGGGTTGATACGCAGTATTTT. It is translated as CASSVIGVDTQYF.

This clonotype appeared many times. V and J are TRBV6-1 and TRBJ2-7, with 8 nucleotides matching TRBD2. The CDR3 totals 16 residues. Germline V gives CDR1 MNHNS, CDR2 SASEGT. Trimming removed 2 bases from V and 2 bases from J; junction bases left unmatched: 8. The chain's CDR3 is CASSERTGGPTYEQYF. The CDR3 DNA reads TGTGCCAGCAGTGAAAGGACGGGAGGGCCGACCTACGAGCAGTACTTC.

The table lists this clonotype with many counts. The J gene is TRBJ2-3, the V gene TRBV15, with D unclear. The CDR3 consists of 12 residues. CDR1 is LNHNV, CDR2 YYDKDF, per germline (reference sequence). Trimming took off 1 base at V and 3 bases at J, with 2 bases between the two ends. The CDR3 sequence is CATSRATDTQYF. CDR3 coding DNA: TGTGCCACCAGCAGAGCAACAGATACGCAGTATTTT. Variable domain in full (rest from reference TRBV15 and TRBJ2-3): DAMVIQNPRYQVTQFGKPVTLSCSQTLNHNVMYWYQQKSSQAPKLLFHYYDKDFNNEADTPDNFQSRRPNTSFCFLDIRSPGLGDTAMYLCATSRATDTQYFGPGTRLTVL.

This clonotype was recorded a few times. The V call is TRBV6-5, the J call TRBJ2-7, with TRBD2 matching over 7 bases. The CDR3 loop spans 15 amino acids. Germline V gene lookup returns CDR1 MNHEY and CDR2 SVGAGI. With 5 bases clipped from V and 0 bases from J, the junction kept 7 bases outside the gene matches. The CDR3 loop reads CASSVTLAVSYEQYF. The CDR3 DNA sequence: TGTGCCAGCAGTGTCACCCTAGCGGTCTCCTACGAGCAGTACTTC.

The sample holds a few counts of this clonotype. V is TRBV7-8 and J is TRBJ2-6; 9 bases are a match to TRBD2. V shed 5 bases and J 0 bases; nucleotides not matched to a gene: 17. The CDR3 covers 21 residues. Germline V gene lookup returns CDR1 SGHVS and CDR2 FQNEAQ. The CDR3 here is CASSTNPPWRGGISGANVLTF. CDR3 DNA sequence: TGTGCCAGCAGCACTAACCCCCCCTGGCGGGGGGGGATCTCTGGGGCCAACGTCCTGACTTTC.

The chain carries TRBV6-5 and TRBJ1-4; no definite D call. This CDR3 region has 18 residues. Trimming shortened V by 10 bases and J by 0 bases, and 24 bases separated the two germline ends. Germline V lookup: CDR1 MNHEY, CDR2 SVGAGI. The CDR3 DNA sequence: TGTGCCACCGACTTCGTTGCGGGGATTATTGCAACTAATGAAAAACTGTTTTTT. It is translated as CATDFVAGIIATNEKLFF.

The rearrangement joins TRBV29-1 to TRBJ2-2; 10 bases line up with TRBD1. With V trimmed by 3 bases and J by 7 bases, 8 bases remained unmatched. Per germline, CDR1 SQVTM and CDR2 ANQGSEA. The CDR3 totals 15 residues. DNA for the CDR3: TGCAGCGTTGAGGCAGACGGGACAGGGGTCGGGGAGCTGTTTTTT. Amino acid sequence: CSVEADGTGVGELFF.

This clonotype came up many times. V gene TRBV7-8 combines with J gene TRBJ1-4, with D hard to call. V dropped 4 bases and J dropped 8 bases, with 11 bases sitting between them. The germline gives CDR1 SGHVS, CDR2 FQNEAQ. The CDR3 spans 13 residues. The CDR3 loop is CASSSLLGEKLFF. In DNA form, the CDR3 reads TGTGCCAGCAGCTCCCTATTGGGGGAAAAACTGTTTTTT.

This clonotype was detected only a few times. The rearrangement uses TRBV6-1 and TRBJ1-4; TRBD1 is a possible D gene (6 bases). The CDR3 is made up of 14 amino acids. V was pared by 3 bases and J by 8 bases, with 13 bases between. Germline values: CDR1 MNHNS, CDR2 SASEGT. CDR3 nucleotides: TGTGCCAGCAGTGATGTGCACAGGGAAGAAAAACTGTTTTTT. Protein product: CASSDVHREEKLFF.

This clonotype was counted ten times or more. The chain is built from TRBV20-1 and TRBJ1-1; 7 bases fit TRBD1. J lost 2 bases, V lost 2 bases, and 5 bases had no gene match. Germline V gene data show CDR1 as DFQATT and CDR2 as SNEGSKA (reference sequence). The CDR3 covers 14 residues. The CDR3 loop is CSARSPGGNTEAFF. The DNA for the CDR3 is TGCAGTGCTAGATCCCCAGGGGGTAACACTGAAGCTTTCTTT.

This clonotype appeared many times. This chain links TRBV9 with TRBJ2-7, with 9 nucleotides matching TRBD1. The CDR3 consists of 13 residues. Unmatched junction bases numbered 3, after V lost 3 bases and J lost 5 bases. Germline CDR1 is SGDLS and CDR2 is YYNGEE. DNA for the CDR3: TGTGCCAGCAGCGGGACAGGGGTCAACGAGCAGTACTTC. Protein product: CASSGTGVNEQYF.

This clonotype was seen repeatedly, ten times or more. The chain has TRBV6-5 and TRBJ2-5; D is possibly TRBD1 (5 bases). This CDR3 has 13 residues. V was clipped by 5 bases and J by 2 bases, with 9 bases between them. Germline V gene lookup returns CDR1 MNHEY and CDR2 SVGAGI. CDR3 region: CASSRQLQETQYF. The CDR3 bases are TGTGCCAGCAGTCGACAGCTTCAAGAGACCCAGTACTTC.